This TCR beta chain emerged from a study of shared clonotypes between healthy human individuals. The data were produced by immunoSEQ multiplex PCR, yet TCRdb's version contains in-frame clones alone and is incomplete. The sample gives 2 million to 2.5 million clones, roughly 92% of which show up once; 0.37% is in the top ten. V lost 1 base and J lost 8; bases outside the gene matches: 5. The CDR3 sequence is 16 residues long. Germline V CDR1 and CDR2: SGHDT, YYEEEE. The clonotype was recovered from a man aged 18 to 30 in good health. Some clones in this sample may be carry-over from other donors' samples. The V gene is TRBV5-6, the J gene TRBJ2-1; 14 positions match TRBD2. The sequencing sample was made of naive CD4+ T cells from PBMCs. Subset in this sample: CD45RA+ positively selected. CDR3 residues: CASSLRLAGGRDEQFF. In DNA, the CDR3 is TGTGCCAGCAGCTTGAGACTAGCGGGAGGGCGGGATGAGCAGTTCTTC.